This is a list of T cell receptor beta chains from one sample in a study of blood T cell repertoires in COVID-19. Using immunoSEQ multiplex PCR, the repertoire was profiled, and TCRdb retains in-frame clones only, with some absent. Of approximately 150,000 clones detected, 79% appear once; the ten largest clones hold 7% to 10%. Sequenced: peripheral blood. Receptors originate from an older woman with COVID-19, enrolled during active disease. The CDR3 runs from the conserved cysteine through the conserved F or W. Fields, in order: J gene, V gene, CDR3 protein.

TRBJ2-3	TRBV6-5	CASGTSGNTDTQYF
TRBJ1-1	TRBV7-3	CASSWDGRGTEAFF
TRBJ2-2	TRBV19	CASRDRGSNTGELFF
TRBJ2-7	TRBV7-8	CASSFLTSGSTYEQYF
TRBJ2-1	TRBV7-3	CASSPIPIGEQFF
TRBJ2-1	TRBV4-3	CASSQDISVGLATNEQFF
TRBJ1-5	TRBV28	CASSLRWKNRVSYQPQHF
TRBJ1-3	TRBV19	CASRTAGTNTIYF
TRBJ1-5	TRBV27	CASNRVGGVNQPQHF
TRBJ1-5	TRBV6-5	CASSSQDRVPNQPQHF
TRBJ2-5	TRBV2	CASSDWREGVGTQYF
TRBJ1-2	TRBV11-2	CASSPPGTGAGTRTF